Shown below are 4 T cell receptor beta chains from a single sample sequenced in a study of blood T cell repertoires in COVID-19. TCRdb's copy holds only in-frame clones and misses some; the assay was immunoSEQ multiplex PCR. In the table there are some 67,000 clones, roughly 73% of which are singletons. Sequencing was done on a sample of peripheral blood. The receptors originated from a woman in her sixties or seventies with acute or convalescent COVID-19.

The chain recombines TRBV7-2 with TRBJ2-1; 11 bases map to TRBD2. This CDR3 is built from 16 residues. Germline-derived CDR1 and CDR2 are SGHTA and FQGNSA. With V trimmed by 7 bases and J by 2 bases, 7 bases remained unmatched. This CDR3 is CASTGASGGTYNEQFF. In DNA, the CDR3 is TGTGCCAGCACTGGGGCTAGCGGGGGGACCTACAATGAGCAGTTCTTC.

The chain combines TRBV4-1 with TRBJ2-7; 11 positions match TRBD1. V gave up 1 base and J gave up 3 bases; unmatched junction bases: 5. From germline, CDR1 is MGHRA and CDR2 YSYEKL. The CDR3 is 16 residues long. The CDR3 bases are TGCGCCAGCAGCCAAGGATACGGGACAGGGGGCTACGAGCAGTACTTC. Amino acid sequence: CASSQGYGTGGYEQYF.

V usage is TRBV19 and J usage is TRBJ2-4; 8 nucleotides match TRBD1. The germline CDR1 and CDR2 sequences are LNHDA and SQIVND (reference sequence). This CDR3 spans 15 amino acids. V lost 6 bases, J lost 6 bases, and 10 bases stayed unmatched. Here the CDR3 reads CASSLTGTGGNIQYF. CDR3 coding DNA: TGTGCCAGTAGCCTCACCGGGACAGGAGGAAACATTCAGTACTTC.

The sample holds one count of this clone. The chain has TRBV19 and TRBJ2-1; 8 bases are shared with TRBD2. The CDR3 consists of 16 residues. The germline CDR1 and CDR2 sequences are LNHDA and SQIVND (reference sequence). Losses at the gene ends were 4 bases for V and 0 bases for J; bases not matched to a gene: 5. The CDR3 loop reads CASSTSGSYSYNEQFF. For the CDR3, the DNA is TGTGCCAGTAGTACTAGCGGGTCCTACTCCTACAATGAGCAGTTCTTC.